A single sample is the source of the 7 T cell receptor beta chains below, sequenced in a study of Ad26.COV2.S vaccination and SARS-CoV-2 variants. Profiled with immunoSEQ multiplex PCR; TCRdb holds only in-frame clones, not every one. Of 250,000 or so clones listed, around 88% are singletons. Treatment of the sample: some 20 received Ad26.COV2.S at low or high dose, single or two shots; a few received placebo; per-sample allocation not given. Sample collection was performed on day 63 after the first vaccine or placebo injection. The sample was peripheral blood, taken in a trial of Ad26.COV2.S vaccine versus placebo. These receptors originate from a person between 18 and 60 years old who received the Ad26.COV2.S COVID-19 vaccine or a placebo.

This clone was observed once. The chain links TRBV7-9 to TRBJ2-7; TRBD1 might be the D (6 bases). The CDR3 consists of 14 residues. V lost 0 bases and J lost 6, with 12 bases in between. CDR1 and CDR2 (germline): SEHNR, FQNEAQ (reference sequence). The CDR3 loop is CASSLAHRVSEQYV. In DNA, the CDR3 is TGTGCCAGCAGCTTAGCCCACAGGGTGTCCGAGCAGTACGTC.

This clone was counted a few times. The CDR3 loop is CASSLRGGDEKLFF. CDR3 bases: TGTGCCAGCAGCTTGCGAGGGGGGGATGAAAAACTGTTTTTT. The gene calls are TRBV5-6 and TRBJ1-4, with a possible D match to TRBD1 (6 bases). The germline CDR1 and CDR2 sequences are SGHDT and YYEEEE. V was clipped by 1 base and J by 6 bases, with 10 bases between them. The CDR3 extends over 14 amino acids.

The chain recombines TRBV6-1 with TRBJ2-3; D is unresolved. The CDR3 is 16 amino acids. Germline-derived CDR1 and CDR2 are MNHNS and SASEGT. The V end was cut by 2 bases, the J end by 6 bases, with 18 bases between. The CDR3 DNA reads as TGTGCCAGCAGTGAACGACGCAACTCCTTGGGGGATACGCAGTATTTT. As protein: CASSERRNSLGDTQYF.

The chain has TRBV20-1 and TRBJ1-2; weak D call: TRBD1 (6 bases). Per germline, CDR1 DFQATT and CDR2 SNEGSKA (reference sequence). V shed 3 bases and J shed 6 bases, with 11 bases lying between them. The CDR3 is 12 residues long. The CDR3 sequence: CSASTGFDGYTF. Here the CDR3 DNA reads TGCAGTGCTAGTACAGGGTTTGATGGCTACACCTTC.

This clone was seen just once. This specimen includes other DNA sequences encoding the same CDR3. The J gene is TRBJ2-2, the V gene TRBV6-5; the D is unclear. Germline V gene data show CDR1 as MNHEY and CDR2 as SVGAGI. The CDR3 is 14 residues long. Deletions cut 0 bases from V and 5 bases from J, with 7 bases between. The chain's CDR3 is CASSYSSGTGELFF. CDR3 DNA sequence: TGTGCCAGCAGTTACTCCTCCGGGACCGGGGAGCTGTTTTTT.

The V call is TRBV27, the J call TRBJ2-3; 8 bases fit TRBD2. CDR1 and CDR2 (germline): MNHEY, SMNVEV (reference sequence). J gave up 6 bases and V 4 bases, and 3 bases lay outside the gene matches. The CDR3 runs 13 residues. The CDR3 DNA is TGTGCCAGCAGTTGGGCGGGAGGTGATACGCAGTATTTT. Its protein product is CASSWAGGDTQYF.

The chain links TRBV4-3 to TRBJ2-5; the D gene is possibly TRBD2 (7 bases). CDR1 is LGHNA and CDR2 is YSLEER in the germline V gene. The V end lost 0 bases, the J end lost 4 bases, and 24 bases lay between the germline ends. The CDR3 covers 19 residues. In DNA form, the CDR3 reads TGCGCCAGCAGCCAAGATCTTATGTTAGGGGGGGGTTGGGCAGAGACCCAGTACTTC. Translating gives CASSQDLMLGGGWAETQYF.